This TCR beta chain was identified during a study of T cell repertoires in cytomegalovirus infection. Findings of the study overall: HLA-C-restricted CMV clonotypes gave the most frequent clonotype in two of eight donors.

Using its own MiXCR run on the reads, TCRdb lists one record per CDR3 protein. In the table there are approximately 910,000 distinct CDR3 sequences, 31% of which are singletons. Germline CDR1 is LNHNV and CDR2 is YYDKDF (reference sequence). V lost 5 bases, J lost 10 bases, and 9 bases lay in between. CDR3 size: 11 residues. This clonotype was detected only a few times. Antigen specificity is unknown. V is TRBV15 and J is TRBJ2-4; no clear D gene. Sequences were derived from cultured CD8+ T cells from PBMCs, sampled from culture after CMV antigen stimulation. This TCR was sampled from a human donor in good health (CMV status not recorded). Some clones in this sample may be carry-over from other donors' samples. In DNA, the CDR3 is TGTGCCACCAGCTTCGGCTCAATTCAGTACTTC. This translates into CATSFGSIQYF.